These T cell receptor beta chains were read from a single sample in a study of T-cell reconstitution after alpha-beta-depleted transplantation in children. TCRdb recomputed calls from the PCR reads with MiXCR, one row per CDR3 protein. The sample holds some 220,000 distinct CDR3 sequences, roughly a tenth seen once. Sequenced here: PBMCs, sampled before TCRalphabeta/CD19-depleted stem cell transplant. These receptors were collected from a child in the first two years of life with acute myeloid leukemia, due to receive a stem cell transplant. The CDR3 runs from the conserved cysteine through the conserved F or W. D genes are given only for firm matches. The size entry is marked missing in some rows and otherwise reads once, few, many or a size class.

V gene: TRBV2; D gene: .; J gene: TRBJ1-5; clone size: few; CDR3 DNA: TGTGCCAGCAGCCCACAAGTTTCTAGCAATCAGCCCCAGCATTTT; CDR3 protein: CASSPQVSSNQPQHF
V gene: TRBV20-1; D gene: TRBD2; J gene: TRBJ2-1; clone size: many; CDR3 DNA: TGCAGTGTAGCGGGAGTGGTCTACAATGAGCAGTTCTTC; CDR3 protein: CSVAGVVYNEQFF
V gene: TRBV20-1; D gene: .; J gene: TRBJ2-3; clone size: many; CDR3 DNA: TGCAGTGCTAGCGTAACTAGTGGCAGGGCAGCAGATACGCAGTATTTT; CDR3 protein: CSASVTSGRAADTQYF
V gene: TRBV30; D gene: .; J gene: TRBJ2-7; clone size: .; CDR3 DNA: TGTGCCTGGAGTGACGGACAGTGGGCCTACGAGCAGTCCTTC; CDR3 protein: CAWSDGQWAYEQSF
V gene: TRBV6-5; D gene: .; J gene: TRBJ1-2; clone size: many; CDR3 DNA: TGTGCCAGCAGTTACTCGAGTGCGCTTTCTATCTATGGCTACACCTTC; CDR3 protein: CASSYSSALSIYGYTF
V gene: TRBV12-3/TRBV12-4; D gene: .; J gene: TRBJ2-3; clone size: many; CDR3 DNA: TGTGCCAGCAGCTCCTCTCACGTCACAGATACGCAGTATTTT; CDR3 protein: CASSSSHVTDTQYF
V gene: TRBV20-1; D gene: .; J gene: TRBJ2-7; clone size: many; CDR3 DNA: TGCAGTGCCCCTGTTAGGAGCTCCTACGAGCAGTACTTC; CDR3 protein: CSAPVRSSYEQYF
V gene: TRBV5-1; D gene: TRBD1; J gene: TRBJ1-2; clone size: many; CDR3 DNA: TGCGCCAGCAGCTTGGTGGGACAGGGTTATGGCTACACCTTC; CDR3 protein: CASSLVGQGYGYTF
V gene: TRBV5-1; D gene: TRBD2; J gene: TRBJ2-7; clone size: many; CDR3 DNA: TGCGCCAGCAGCTTGGTCGGTTTGACGGGAGGCCCAACTGAGCAGTACTTC; CDR3 protein: CASSLVGLTGGPTEQYF
V gene: TRBV5-1; D gene: TRBD2; J gene: TRBJ2-5; clone size: few; CDR3 DNA: TGCGCCAGCAGCTTCCTGACTAGCGGGAGCCAAGAGACCCAGTACTTC; CDR3 protein: CASSFLTSGSQETQYF
V gene: TRBV3-1; D gene: .; J gene: TRBJ2-1; clone size: .; CDR3 DNA: TGTGCCAGCTGCCAACCCCCGGGCGGACTATTAGCCCATGAGCAGTTCTTC; CDR3 protein: CASCQPPGGLLAHEQFF
V gene: TRBV20-1; D gene: TRBD1; J gene: TRBJ2-1; clone size: many; CDR3 DNA: TGCAGTGCTACCCTCGGACAGGGGTTCGATGAGCAGTTCTTC; CDR3 protein: CSATLGQGFDEQFF
V gene: TRBV12-3/TRBV12-4; D gene: TRBD1; J gene: TRBJ2-2; clone size: many; CDR3 DNA: TGTGCCAGCAGTTTATGGGGATCGCGGGACAGGGGGAGGAACACCGGGGAGCTGTTTTTT; CDR3 protein: CASSLWGSRDRGRNTGELFF
V gene: TRBV12-3/TRBV12-4; D gene: TRBD2; J gene: TRBJ2-7; clone size: many; CDR3 DNA: TGTGCCAGCAGTTTAGGGGTCGGACTAGCGGATCGAAGCTCCTACGAGCAGTACTTC; CDR3 protein: CASSLGVGLADRSSYEQYF
V gene: TRBV6-5; D gene: .; J gene: TRBJ2-5; clone size: many; CDR3 DNA: TGTGCCAGCAGTTACTCAGGCGGGGTGGAGACCCAGTACTTC; CDR3 protein: CASSYSGGVETQYF
V gene: TRBV4-1; D gene: .; J gene: TRBJ2-7; clone size: many; CDR3 DNA: TGCGCCAGCACCCCCCAGGGCGGGATTAGCTCCTACGAGCAGTACTTC; CDR3 protein: CASTPQGGISSYEQYF